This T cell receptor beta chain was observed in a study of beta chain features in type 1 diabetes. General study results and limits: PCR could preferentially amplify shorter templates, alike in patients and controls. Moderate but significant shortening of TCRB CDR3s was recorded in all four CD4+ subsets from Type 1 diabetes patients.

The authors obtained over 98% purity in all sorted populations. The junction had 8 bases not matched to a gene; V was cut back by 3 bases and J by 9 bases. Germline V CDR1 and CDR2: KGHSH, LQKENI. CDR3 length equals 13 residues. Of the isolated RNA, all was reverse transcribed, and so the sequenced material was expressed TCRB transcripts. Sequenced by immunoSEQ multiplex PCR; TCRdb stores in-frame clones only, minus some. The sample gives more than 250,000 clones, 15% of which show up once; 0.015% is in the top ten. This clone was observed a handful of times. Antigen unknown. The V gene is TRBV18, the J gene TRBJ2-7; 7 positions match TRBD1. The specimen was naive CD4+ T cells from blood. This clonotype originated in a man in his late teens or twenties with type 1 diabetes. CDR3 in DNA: TGTGCCAGCTCACCCACAGGGGAATCCGGGCAGTACTTC. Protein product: CASSPTGESGQYF. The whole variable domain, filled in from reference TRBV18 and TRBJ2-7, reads NAGVMQNPRHLVRRRGQEARLRCSPMKGHSHVYWYRQLPEEGLKFMVYLQKENIIDESGMPKERFSAEFPKEGPSILRIQQVVRGDSAAYFCASSPTGESGQYFGPGTRLTVT.